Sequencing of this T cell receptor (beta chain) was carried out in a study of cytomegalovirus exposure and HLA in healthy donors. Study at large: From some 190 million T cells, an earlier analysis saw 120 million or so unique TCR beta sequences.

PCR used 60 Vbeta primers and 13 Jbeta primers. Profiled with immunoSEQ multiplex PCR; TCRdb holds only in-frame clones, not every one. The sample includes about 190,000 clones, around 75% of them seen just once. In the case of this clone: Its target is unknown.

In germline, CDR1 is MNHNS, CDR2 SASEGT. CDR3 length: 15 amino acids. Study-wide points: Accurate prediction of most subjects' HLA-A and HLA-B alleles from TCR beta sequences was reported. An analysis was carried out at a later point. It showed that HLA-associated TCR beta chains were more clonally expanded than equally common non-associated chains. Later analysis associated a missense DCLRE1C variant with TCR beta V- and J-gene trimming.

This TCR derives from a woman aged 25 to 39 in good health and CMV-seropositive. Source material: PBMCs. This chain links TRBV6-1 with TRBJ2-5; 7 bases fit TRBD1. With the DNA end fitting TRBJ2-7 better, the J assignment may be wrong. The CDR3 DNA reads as TGTGCCAGCAAATCGACTCCGGGACAGACCTACGAGCAGTACTTC. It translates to CASKSTPGQTYEQYF.